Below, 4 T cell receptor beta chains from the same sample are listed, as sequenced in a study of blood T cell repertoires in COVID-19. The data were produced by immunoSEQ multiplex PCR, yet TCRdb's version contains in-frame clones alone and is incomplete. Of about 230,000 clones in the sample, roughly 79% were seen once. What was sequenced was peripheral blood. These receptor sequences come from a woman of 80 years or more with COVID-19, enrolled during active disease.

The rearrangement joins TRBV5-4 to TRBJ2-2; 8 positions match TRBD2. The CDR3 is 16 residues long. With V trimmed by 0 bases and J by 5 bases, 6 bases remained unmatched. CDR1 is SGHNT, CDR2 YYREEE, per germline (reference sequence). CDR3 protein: CASSLEGTRGTGELFF. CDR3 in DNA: TGTGCCAGCAGCTTGGAAGGGACTAGGGGGACCGGGGAGCTGTTTTTT.

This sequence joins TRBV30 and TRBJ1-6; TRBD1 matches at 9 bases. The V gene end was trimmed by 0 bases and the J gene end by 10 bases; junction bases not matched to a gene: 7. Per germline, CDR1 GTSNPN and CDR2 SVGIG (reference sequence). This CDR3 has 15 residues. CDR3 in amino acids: CAWSVVGTGSSPLHF. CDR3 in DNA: TGTGCCTGGAGTGTAGTCGGGACAGGGTCCTCACCCCTCCACTTT.

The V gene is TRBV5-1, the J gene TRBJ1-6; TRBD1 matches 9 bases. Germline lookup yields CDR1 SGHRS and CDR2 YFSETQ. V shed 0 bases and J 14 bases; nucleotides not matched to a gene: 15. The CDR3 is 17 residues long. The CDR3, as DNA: TGCGCCAGCAGCTTGGGGGAGCTGGACAGGGGTTTCAGGGCCCTCCACTTT. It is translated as CASSLGELDRGFRALHF.

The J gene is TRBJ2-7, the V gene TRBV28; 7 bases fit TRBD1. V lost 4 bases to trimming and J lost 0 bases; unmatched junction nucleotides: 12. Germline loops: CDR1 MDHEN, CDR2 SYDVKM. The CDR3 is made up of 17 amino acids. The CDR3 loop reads CASSSPRGGQDSYEQYF. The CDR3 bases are TGTGCCAGCAGTTCACCCAGGGGCGGACAGGACTCCTACGAGCAGTACTTC.